The clone carrying this TCR beta chain appeared many times. Its antigen is not known. Looked up from germline, CDR1 is SGHRS and CDR2 is YFSETQ. CDR3 length: 13 residues. V was cut by 0 bases and J by 4 bases, with 6 bases left in between. The entry originates in a study of response to subunit inactivated influenza vaccine. Study-level points and caveats: There was a suggestion from the authors that each seasonal influenza vaccination recruits few new T cells.

Each CDR3 protein is one row after TCRdb ran MiXCR on the RT-PCR reads. The data contain about 520,000 distinct CDR3 sequences, around 7.9% of them singletons. The sample consisted of PBMCs from blood, taken 23 to 25 months after vaccination. The TCR originated in a man between 50 and 75 years old who received an inactivated influenza vaccine. The V and J genes are TRBV5-1 and TRBJ2-3; D is uncertain. CDR3 nucleotide sequence: TGCGCCAGCAGCTTGGACGGATCAGATACGCAGTATTTT. Its protein is CASSLDGSDTQYF.